The 27 T cell receptor beta chains given below trace back to one sample, sequenced in a study of cytomegalovirus exposure and HLA in healthy donors. Researchers ran the PCR with 60 Vbeta and 13 Jbeta primers. This table comes from immunoSEQ multiplex PCR, and its TCRdb copy is limited to in-frame clones, with some not included. The sample records 200,000 to 300,000 clones, 84% being singletons. The sequencing input was PBMCs. The receptors derive from a woman in her forties in good health and CMV-seropositive.

V gene TRBV29-1 combines with J gene TRBJ2-1; 7 nucleotides match TRBD2. Germline CDR1 is SQVTM and CDR2 is ANQGSEA. Unmatched junction bases numbered 7, after V lost 4 bases and J lost 7 bases. CDR3 size: 13 residues. The CDR3 protein is CSVAIGGSNEQFF. The CDR3 region has the DNA TGCAGCGTTGCGATTGGCGGGAGTAATGAGCAGTTCTTC.

The chain employs TRBV28 and TRBJ1-4; 9 bases map to TRBD1. With 5 bases clipped from V and 11 bases from J, the junction kept 12 bases outside the gene matches. Germline V gives CDR1 MDHEN, CDR2 SYDVKM. The CDR3 totals 15 residues. DNA for the CDR3: TGTGCCAGCAGTGCTACAGGGGGCGCATTTGGGAAACTGTTTTTT. Its protein product is CASSATGGAFGKLFF.

This chain joins TRBV11-3 and TRBJ1-2, with 10 bases identical to TRBD1. CDR1 is SGHNT and CDR2 is YENEEA in the germline V gene. The trim removed 5 bases at V and 6 bases at J, leaving 9 bases unmatched. The CDR3 extends over 15 amino acids. In DNA, the CDR3 is TGTGCCAGCAGCCACCGGGACAGGGGCTCGGATGGCTACACCTTC. Its translation: CASSHRDRGSDGYTF. The complete variable domain, with remaining parts taken from reference TRBV11-3 and TRBJ1-2, reads EAGVVQSPRYKIIEKKQPVAFWCNPISGHNTLYWYLQNLGQGPELLIRYENEEAVDDSQLPKDRFSAERLKGVDSTLKIQPAELGDSAVYLCASSHRDRGSDGYTFGSGTRLTVV.

The V gene is TRBV19, the J gene TRBJ1-3; no firm D call. Germline lookup yields CDR1 LNHDA and CDR2 SQIVND (reference sequence). This CDR3 comprises 12 residues. With 7 bases removed from V and 2 bases from J, the gap between germline ends came to 6 bases. Here the CDR3 reads CASIGPGNTIYF. The CDR3 DNA reads TGTGCCAGTATTGGCCCTGGAAACACCATATATTTT.

The chain employs TRBV19 and TRBJ1-1; the match to TRBD1 covers 7 bases. This CDR3 has 13 residues. Germline V gene lookup returns CDR1 LNHDA and CDR2 SQIVND (reference sequence). The V and J ends lost 5 bases and 7 bases, in that order; junction bases with no gene match: 7. The CDR3 nucleotides are TGTGCCAGTAGTCTTACCGGGACAGTTGAAGCTTTCTTT. Translating it yields CASSLTGTVEAFF. The full variable domain, its missing parts supplied by reference TRBV19 and TRBJ1-1, is DGGITQSPKYLFRKEGQNVTLSCEQNLNHDAMYWYRQDPGQGLRLIYYSQIVNDFQKGDIAEGYSVSREKKESFPLTVTSAQKNPTAFYLCASSLTGTVEAFFGQGTRLTVV.

The V and J genes are TRBV11-2 and TRBJ1-1; D is unclear. This CDR3 contains 14 residues. Germline loops: CDR1 SGHAT, CDR2 FQNNGV. Trimming cost V 0 bases and J 5 bases, with 10 bases left between them. CDR3 protein: CASSLDPGTTEAFF. In DNA, the CDR3 is TGTGCCAGCAGCTTAGATCCGGGAACAACTGAAGCTTTCTTT.

The V gene is TRBV28, the J gene TRBJ1-4; tentatively, D is TRBD1 (5 bases). Germline V gene sequence: CDR1 MDHEN, CDR2 SYDVKM. The CDR3 runs to 14 residues. Trimming stripped 5 bases from V and 6 bases from J, with 13 bases between. CDR3 sequence: CASSPHRLHEKLFF. The CDR3, as DNA: TGTGCCAGCAGTCCCCACAGGCTTCATGAAAAACTGTTTTTT.

This clone has more than one count but fewer than ten. The chain couples TRBV19 to TRBJ2-3, with TRBD2 identical over 9 bases. The length of the CDR3 is 19 residues. V lost 1 base to trimming and J lost 8 bases; unmatched junction nucleotides: 19. Germline CDR1 is LNHDA and CDR2 is SQIVND (reference sequence). CDR3 bases: TGTGCCAGTAGTATAGTGTCGGAGGGTAGCGGGAGAGGGCCAGGTACGCAGTATTTT. It encodes CASSIVSEGSGRGPGTQYF.

CDR3 residues: CASSEVRWTGLGGRNNSPLHF. CDR3 nucleotides: TGTGCCAGCAGTGAAGTCCGATGGACAGGGTTGGGCGGTAGGAATAATTCACCCCTCCACTTT. The rearrangement links TRBV6-1 to TRBJ1-6, with 8 bases that match TRBD1. Trimming took 1 base from V and 5 from J; bases not matched to a gene: 19. The CDR3 is made up of 21 amino acids. The V gene's germline CDR1 is MNHNS and CDR2 SASEGT.

The genes are TRBV10-3 and TRBJ2-5; TRBD2 aligns across 10 bases. This CDR3 is built from 14 residues. V shed 6 bases, J shed 1 base, and the junction held 2 bases outside the gene matches. Germline V gene lookup returns CDR1 ENHRY and CDR2 SYGVKD. The CDR3 loop reads CAIRGTSAQETQYF. The CDR3, as DNA: TGTGCCATCAGAGGGACTAGCGCCCAAGAGACCCAGTACTTC.

The J gene is TRBJ2-1, the V gene TRBV29-1; D perhaps matches TRBD1 (6 bases). Germline values: CDR1 SQVTM, CDR2 ANQGSEA. V shed 7 bases and J shed 0 bases, with 16 bases lying between them. CDR3 length equals 15 residues. Written as DNA, the CDR3 is TGCAGCGCCGACAACCGGGACAACTCCTACAATGAGCAGTTCTTC. Residues: CSADNRDNSYNEQFF.

V usage is TRBV7-9 and J usage is TRBJ2-2; possible D gene TRBD1, 5 bases. This CDR3 is 13 amino acids long. Deletions cut 7 bases from V and 2 bases from J, with 8 bases between. Looked up from germline, CDR1 is SEHNR and CDR2 is FQNEAQ (reference sequence). CDR3 loop: CASKGHNTGELFF. The DNA for the CDR3 is TGTGCCAGCAAAGGACATAACACCGGGGAGCTGTTTTTT.

The CDR3 sequence is CASSPVGLAGKYEQYF. For the CDR3, the DNA is TGTGCCAGCAGCCCCGTCGGACTAGCGGGGAAATACGAGCAGTACTTC. J is TRBJ2-7 and V is TRBV14, with 12 bases that match TRBD2. The CDR3 runs to 16 residues. After removal of 4 bases from V and 4 bases from J, the junction contained 8 bases not matched to a gene. Germline V gives CDR1 SGHDN, CDR2 FVKESK.

The rearrangement links TRBV29-1 to TRBJ1-2, with 9 nucleotides matching TRBD1. J gave up 5 bases and V 4 bases, and 11 bases lay outside the gene matches. Germline CDR1 reads SQVTM; CDR2 reads ANQGSEA. The CDR3 length is 15 residues. This CDR3 is CSVASGQGAWYGYTF. The CDR3 bases are TGCAGCGTTGCGTCGGGACAGGGAGCTTGGTATGGCTACACCTTC.

The chain employs TRBV27 and TRBJ1-2, with D unresolved. The V and J ends lost 5 bases and 3 bases respectively, with 10 bases between them. Germline CDR1 and CDR2: MNHEY and SMNVEV (reference sequence). The CDR3 sequence is 13 residues long. The DNA of the CDR3 is TGTGCCAGCAGTCCCGGGTTTTACTATGGCTACACCTTC. Residues: CASSPGFYYGYTF.

V usage is TRBV25-1 and J usage is TRBJ2-1; 15 bases are shared with TRBD2. The CDR3 spans 17 residues. V lost 4 bases, J lost 5 bases, and 6 bases stayed unmatched. Germline assignment: CDR1 MGHDK and CDR2 SYGVNS. The CDR3 is CASSGWTSGRADNEQFF. CDR3 DNA: TGTGCCAGCAGTGGGTGGACTAGCGGGAGGGCCGACAATGAGCAGTTCTTC.

This chain uses TRBV2 with TRBJ2-7; D is possibly TRBD1 (5 bases). Per germline, CDR1 SNHLY and CDR2 FYNNEI. Between the trimmed V and J ends, which lost 8 bases and 3 bases, there was a span of 11 bases. The CDR3 is 12 amino acids. CDR3 sequence: CASQVRDYEQYF. The CDR3, as DNA: TGTGCCAGCCAGGTCAGGGACTACGAGCAGTACTTC.

The chain recombines TRBV6-1 with TRBJ1-5, with 8 bases matching TRBD1. Germline V CDR1 and CDR2: MNHNS, SASEGT. This CDR3 has 15 residues. V was pared by 6 bases and J by 6 bases, with 10 bases of the junction left unmatched. The CDR3 nucleotides read TGTGCCAGCAGCCCAAACAGGGGGTCAGGTCAGCCCCAGCATTTT. Translation: CASSPNRGSGQPQHF.

The CDR3 nucleotides are TGTGCCAGCAGCAATGGTGAGGACTCCTACGAGCAGTACTTC. This gives the protein CASSNGEDSYEQYF. The rearrangement joins TRBV21-1 to TRBJ2-7; no DNA check was done on the table's D call, TRBD2. TRBV21-1 is tagged as a pseudogene. CDR3 size: 14 residues.

The rearrangement joins TRBV5-4 to TRBJ1-3, with D uncertain. Deletions cut 0 bases from V and 2 bases from J, with 6 bases between. Germline CDR1 SGHNT, CDR2 YYREEE (reference sequence). This CDR3 is 14 amino acids long. Here the CDR3 reads CASSLEQPGNTIYF. CDR3 DNA: TGTGCCAGCAGCTTGGAACAGCCTGGAAACACCATATATTTT.

The CDR3 region is CSARREDEQYF. The CDR3, as DNA: TGCAGTGCTAGAAGAGAAGACGAGCAGTACTTC. This sequence joins TRBV20-1 and TRBJ2-7; D unclear. The CDR3 is made up of 11 amino acids. V was pared by 2 bases and J by 5 bases, with 7 bases between. Looked up from germline, CDR1 is DFQATT and CDR2 is SNEGSKA (reference sequence).

This chain links TRBV15 with TRBJ2-5; tentatively, D is TRBD2 (6 bases). V lost 0 bases and J 1 base, leaving 9 bases between the germline ends. Per germline, CDR1 LNHNV and CDR2 YYDKDF (reference sequence). CDR3 length: 15 amino acids. DNA for the CDR3: TGTGCCACCAGCAGAGATCCCGGGAGCCAAGAGACCCAGTACTTC. Translation gives CATSRDPGSQETQYF.

The CDR3 DNA sequence: TGTGCCAGCAGCGTAGTACCGGGGTCGAGGGAGCAGTACTTC. The encoded protein is CASSVVPGSREQYF. The chain uses TRBV9 and TRBJ2-7; a weak D match, TRBD2 (5 bases). Trimming removed 0 bases from V and 7 bases from J, with 14 bases in between. This CDR3 has 14 residues. Germline-derived CDR1 and CDR2 are SGDLS and YYNGEE. The full variable domain, rest sourced from reference TRBV9 and TRBJ2-7, is DSGVTQTPKHLITATGQRVTLRCSPRSGDLSVYWYQQSLDQGLQFLIQYYNGEERAKGNILERFSAQQFPDLHSELNLSSLELGDSALYFCASSVVPGSREQYFGPGTRLTVT.

The chain has TRBV4-3 and TRBJ1-2; D possibly corresponds to TRBD1 (6 bases). V was shortened by 0 bases and J by 8 bases, with 10 bases between the two germline ends. The CDR3 totals 13 residues. CDR1 is LGHNA, CDR2 YSLEER, per germline. For the CDR3, the DNA is TGCGCCAGCAGCCAAGAACAGGGCTCAGGCTACACCTTC. It specifies CASSQEQGSGYTF.

V is TRBV30 and J is TRBJ2-7; TRBD2 matches 10 bases. The CDR3 runs 13 residues. V was clipped by 4 bases and J by 5 bases; unmatched bases: 5. Germline values: CDR1 GTSNPN, CDR2 SVGIG (reference sequence). The CDR3 DNA is TGTGCCTGGATTGCTAGCGGGAGACACGAGCAGTACTTC. Its protein is CAWIASGRHEQYF.

The gene calls are TRBV4-3 and TRBJ1-3; TRBD1 agrees at 7 bases. Germline trimming cut 4 bases from V and 4 bases from J; bases unmatched to any gene: 13. The CDR3 runs to 17 residues. Germline V CDR1 and CDR2: LGHNA, YSLEER. The CDR3 region is CASSPNRGRSQGNTIYF. CDR3 nucleotide sequence: TGCGCCAGCAGCCCCAACAGGGGACGGAGTCAAGGAAACACCATATATTTT.

V gene TRBV5-1 combines with J gene TRBJ2-3, with D possibly matching TRBD2 (6 bases). The germline V gene has CDR1 SGHRS and CDR2 YFSETQ. The CDR3 is 14 amino acids. The V end lost 1 base, the J end lost 2 bases, and 8 bases lay between the germline ends. The CDR3 region has the DNA TGCGCCAGCAGCTTGCGGGGACTCACAGATACGCAGTATTTT. It specifies CASSLRGLTDTQYF.